The sequence of this TCR beta chain was determined in a study of blood T cell repertoires in COVID-19. Background on the study: Collection of acute and convalescent COVID-19 samples took place in the United States, Italy and Spain.

Each participant's cohort was designated according to participant-reported clinical history. Donors in Cohort 3 counted as recovered after two negative PCRs, clearance, or symptom resolution. Measured with immunoSEQ multiplex PCR; TCRdb has only the in-frame clones, and not every one. The sample comprises 150,000 or so clones, roughly four fifths of which are singletons, and about 10% rests with the top ten. Germline CDR1 SGHAT, CDR2 FQNNGV. V was pared by 4 bases and J by 4 bases, with 5 bases of the junction left unmatched. This CDR3 spans 15 amino acids. The rearrangement uses TRBV11-2 and TRBJ2-1; 9 bases are a match to TRBD1. Sequenced input: PBMCs or T cells enriched from blood (not recorded which). The sequence derives from a man in his fifties who had recovered from COVID-19. The DNA for the CDR3 is TGTGCCAGCAGCTCTCACAGGGGGCGGTACAATGAGCAGTTCTTC. Residues: CASSSHRGRYNEQFF.